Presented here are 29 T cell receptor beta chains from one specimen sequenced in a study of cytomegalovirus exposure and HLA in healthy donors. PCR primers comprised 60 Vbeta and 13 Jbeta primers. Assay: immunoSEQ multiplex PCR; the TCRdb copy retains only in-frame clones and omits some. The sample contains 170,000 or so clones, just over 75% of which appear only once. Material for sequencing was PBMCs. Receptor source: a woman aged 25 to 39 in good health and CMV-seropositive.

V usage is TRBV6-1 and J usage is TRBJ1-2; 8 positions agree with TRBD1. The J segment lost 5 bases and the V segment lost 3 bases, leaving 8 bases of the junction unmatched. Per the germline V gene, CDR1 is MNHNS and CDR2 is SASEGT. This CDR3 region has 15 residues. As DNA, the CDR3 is TGTGCCAGCAGTGACAGGGGGCAGATAAAATATGGCTACACCTTC. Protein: CASSDRGQIKYGYTF.

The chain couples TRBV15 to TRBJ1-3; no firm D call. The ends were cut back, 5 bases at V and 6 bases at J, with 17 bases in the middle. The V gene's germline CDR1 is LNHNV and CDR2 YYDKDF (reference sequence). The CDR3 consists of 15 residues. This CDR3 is CATSVQEGLANTIYF. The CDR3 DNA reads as TGTGCCACCAGCGTACAAGAGGGATTGGCAAACACCATATATTTT.

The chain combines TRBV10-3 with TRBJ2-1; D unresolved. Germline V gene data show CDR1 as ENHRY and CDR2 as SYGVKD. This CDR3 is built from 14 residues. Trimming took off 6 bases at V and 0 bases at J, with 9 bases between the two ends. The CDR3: CAIRWALSYNEQFF. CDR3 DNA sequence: TGTGCCATCAGGTGGGCCCTCTCCTACAATGAGCAGTTCTTC.

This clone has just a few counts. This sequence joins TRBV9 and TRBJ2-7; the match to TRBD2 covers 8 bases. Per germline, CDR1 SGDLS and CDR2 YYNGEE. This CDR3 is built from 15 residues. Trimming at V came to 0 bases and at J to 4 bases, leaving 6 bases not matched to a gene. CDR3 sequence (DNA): TGTGCCAGCAGCGTAGCACTAGCGGAGGTGTACGAGCAGTACTTC. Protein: CASSVALAEVYEQYF. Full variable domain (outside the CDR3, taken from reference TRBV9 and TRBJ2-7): DSGVTQTPKHLITATGQRVTLRCSPRSGDLSVYWYQQSLDQGLQFLIQYYNGEERAKGNILERFSAQQFPDLHSELNLSSLELGDSALYFCASSVALAEVYEQYFGPGTRLTVT.

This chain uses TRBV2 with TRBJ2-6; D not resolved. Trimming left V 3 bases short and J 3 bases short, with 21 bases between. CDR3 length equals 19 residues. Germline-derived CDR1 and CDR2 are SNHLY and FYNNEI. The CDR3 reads CASSDEFLAGSSGANVLTF. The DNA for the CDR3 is TGTGCCAGCAGTGACGAGTTTTTGGCAGGCTCCAGTGGGGCCAACGTCCTGACTTTC.

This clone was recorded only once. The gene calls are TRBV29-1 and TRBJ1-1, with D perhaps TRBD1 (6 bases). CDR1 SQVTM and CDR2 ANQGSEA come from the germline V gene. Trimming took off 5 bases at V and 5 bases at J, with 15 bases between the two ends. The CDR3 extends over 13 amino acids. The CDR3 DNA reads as TGCAGCGTTATGCCTGAGGGGGGGACTGAAGCTTTCTTT. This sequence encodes CSVMPEGGTEAFF.

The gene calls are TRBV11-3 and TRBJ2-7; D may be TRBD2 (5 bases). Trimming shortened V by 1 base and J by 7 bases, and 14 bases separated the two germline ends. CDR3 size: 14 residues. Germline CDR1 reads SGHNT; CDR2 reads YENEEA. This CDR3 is CASSLAITPGEQYF. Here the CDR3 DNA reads TGTGCCAGCAGCTTAGCCATCACCCCGGGGGAGCAGTACTTC.

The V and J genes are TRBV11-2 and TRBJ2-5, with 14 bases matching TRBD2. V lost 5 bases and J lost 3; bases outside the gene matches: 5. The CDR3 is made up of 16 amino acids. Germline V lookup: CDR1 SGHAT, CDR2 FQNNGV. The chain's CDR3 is CASSLRGLAGEETQYF. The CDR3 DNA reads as TGTGCCAGCAGCCTGCGGGGACTAGCGGGAGAAGAGACCCAGTACTTC.

The CDR3 spells CSVVGGGLPRAYNEQFF. CDR3 in DNA: TGCAGCGTTGTGGGGGGGGGACTACCCAGGGCCTACAATGAGCAGTTCTTC. The J gene is TRBJ2-1, the V gene TRBV29-1; 7 nucleotides line up with TRBD2. The CDR3 extends over 17 amino acids. Germline V gene lookup returns CDR1 SQVTM and CDR2 ANQGSEA. V shed 4 bases and J 2 bases; nucleotides not matched to a gene: 14.

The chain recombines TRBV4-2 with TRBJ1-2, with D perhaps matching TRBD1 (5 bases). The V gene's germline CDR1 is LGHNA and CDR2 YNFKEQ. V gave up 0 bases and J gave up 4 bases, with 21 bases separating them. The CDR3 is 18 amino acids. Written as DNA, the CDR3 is TGTGCCAGCAGCCAAGATGGGCAGGTGAGGGACTTATTCTATGGCTACACCTTC. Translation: CASSQDGQVRDLFYGYTF.

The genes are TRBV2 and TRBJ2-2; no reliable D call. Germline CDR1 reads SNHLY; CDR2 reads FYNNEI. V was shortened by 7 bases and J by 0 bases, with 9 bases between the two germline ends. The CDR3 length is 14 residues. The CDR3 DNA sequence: TGTGCCAGCAACGAACTCTCGAACACCGGGGAGCTGTTTTTT. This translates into CASNELSNTGELFF.

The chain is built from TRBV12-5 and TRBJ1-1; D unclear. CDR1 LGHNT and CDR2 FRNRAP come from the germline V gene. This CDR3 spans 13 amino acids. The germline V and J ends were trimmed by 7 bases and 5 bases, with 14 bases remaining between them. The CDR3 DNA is TGTGCTAGTGCCCGTGAGGCGCGTACTGAAGCTTTCTTT. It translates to CASAREARTEAFF.

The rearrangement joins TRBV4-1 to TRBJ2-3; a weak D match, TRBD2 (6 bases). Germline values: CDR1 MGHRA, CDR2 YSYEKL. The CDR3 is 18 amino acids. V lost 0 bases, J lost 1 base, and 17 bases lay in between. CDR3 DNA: TGCGCCAGCAGCCAAGAATCCCTAGCGACCTTAGGCACAGATACGCAGTATTTT. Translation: CASSQESLATLGTDTQYF.

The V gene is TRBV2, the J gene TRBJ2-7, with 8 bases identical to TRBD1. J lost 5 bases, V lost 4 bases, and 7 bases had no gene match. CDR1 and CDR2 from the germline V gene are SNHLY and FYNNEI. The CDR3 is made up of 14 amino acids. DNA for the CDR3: TGTGCCAGCAGTGTTTCCAGGGGGCTAAACGAGCAGTACTTC. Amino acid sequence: CASSVSRGLNEQYF. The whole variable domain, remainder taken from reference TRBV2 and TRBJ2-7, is EPEVTQTPSHQVTQMGQEVILRCVPISNHLYFYWYRQILGQKVEFLVSFYNNEISEKSEIFDDQFSVERPDGSNFTLKIRSTKLEDSAMYFCASSVSRGLNEQYFGPGTRLTVT.

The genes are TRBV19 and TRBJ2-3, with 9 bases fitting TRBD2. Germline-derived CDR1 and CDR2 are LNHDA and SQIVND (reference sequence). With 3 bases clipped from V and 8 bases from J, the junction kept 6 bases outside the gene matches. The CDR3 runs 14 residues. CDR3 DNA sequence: TGTGCCAGTAGTATGGTAGCGGGAGTGGGTACGCAGTATTTT. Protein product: CASSMVAGVGTQYF.

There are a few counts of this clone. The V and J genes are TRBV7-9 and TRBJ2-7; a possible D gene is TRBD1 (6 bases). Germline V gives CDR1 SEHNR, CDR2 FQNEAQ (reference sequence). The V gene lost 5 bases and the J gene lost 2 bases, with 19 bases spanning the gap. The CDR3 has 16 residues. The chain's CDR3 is CASSPPFTGFPYEQYF. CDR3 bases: TGTGCCAGCAGCCCCCCGTTCACAGGGTTCCCCTACGAGCAGTACTTC.

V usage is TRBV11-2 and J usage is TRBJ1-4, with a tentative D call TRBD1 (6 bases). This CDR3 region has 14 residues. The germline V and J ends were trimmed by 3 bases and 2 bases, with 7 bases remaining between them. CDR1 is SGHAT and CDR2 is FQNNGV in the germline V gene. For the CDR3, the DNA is TGTGCCAGCAGCTTTGGGGGCACTAATGAAAAACTGTTTTTT. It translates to CASSFGGTNEKLFF.

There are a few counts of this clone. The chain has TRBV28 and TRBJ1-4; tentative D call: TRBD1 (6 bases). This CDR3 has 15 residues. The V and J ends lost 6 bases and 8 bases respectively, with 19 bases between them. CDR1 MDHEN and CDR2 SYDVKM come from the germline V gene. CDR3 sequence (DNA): TGTGCCAGCAGCTTACCTCAGGGGAATAGCGAAAAACTGTTTTTT. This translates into CASSLPQGNSEKLFF. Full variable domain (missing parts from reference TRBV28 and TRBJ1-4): DVKVTQSSRYLVKRTGEKVFLECVQDMDHENMFWYRQDPGLGLRLIYFSYDVKMKEKGDIPEGYSVSREKKERFSLILESASTNQTSMYLCASSLPQGNSEKLFFGSGTQLSVL.

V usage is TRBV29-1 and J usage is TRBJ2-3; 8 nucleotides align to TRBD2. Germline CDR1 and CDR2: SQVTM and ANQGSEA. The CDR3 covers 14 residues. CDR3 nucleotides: TGCAGTCTTAAACTAGCGGCAAGCACAGATACGCAGTATTTT. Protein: CSLKLAASTDTQYF.

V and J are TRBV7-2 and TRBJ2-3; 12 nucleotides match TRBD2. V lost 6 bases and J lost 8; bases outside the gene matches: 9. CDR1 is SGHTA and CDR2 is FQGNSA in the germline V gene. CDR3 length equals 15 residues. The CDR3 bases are TGTGCCAGCAGTTTACTAGCGGGAGGTGGTGGTACGCAGTATTTT. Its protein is CASSLLAGGGGTQYF.

The CDR3 DNA reads as TGTGCCAGCAGTGCCGGGGTTCTCGAGCAGTACTTC. The encoded protein is CASSAGVLEQYF. J is TRBJ2-7 and V is TRBV6-1, with D perhaps TRBD2 (5 bases). The CDR3 consists of 12 residues. V dropped 4 bases and J dropped 6 bases, with 10 bases sitting between them. Germline CDR1 MNHNS, CDR2 SASEGT.

This CDR3 reads CASSLASGVVSYNEQFF. In DNA form, the CDR3 reads TGTGCCAGCAGCTTAGCTTCGGGGGTAGTTTCCTACAATGAGCAGTTCTTC. V and J are TRBV13 and TRBJ2-1, with D tentatively TRBD2 (6 bases). Germline loops: CDR1 PRHDT, CDR2 FYEKMQ (reference sequence). Between the trimmed V and J ends, which lost 1 base and 1 base, there was a span of 14 bases. The length of the CDR3 is 17 residues.

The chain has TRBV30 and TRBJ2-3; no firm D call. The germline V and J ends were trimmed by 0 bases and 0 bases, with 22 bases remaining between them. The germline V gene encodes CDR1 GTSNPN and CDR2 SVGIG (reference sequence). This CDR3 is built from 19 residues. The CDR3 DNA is TGTGCCTGGAGTGTATACACCCTGGAGATCAGTACAAGCACAGATACGCAGTATTTT. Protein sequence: CAWSVYTLEISTSTDTQYF.

The CDR3 region is CAWIQTGQGKVWNEQFF. Written as DNA, the CDR3 is TGTGCCTGGATCCAGACGGGACAGGGAAAAGTTTGGAATGAGCAGTTCTTC. The chain uses TRBV30 and TRBJ2-1, with 9 bases fitting TRBD1. Germline CDR1 and CDR2: GTSNPN and SVGIG (reference sequence). The CDR3 spans 17 residues. V shed 4 bases, J shed 7 bases, and the junction held 17 bases outside the gene matches.

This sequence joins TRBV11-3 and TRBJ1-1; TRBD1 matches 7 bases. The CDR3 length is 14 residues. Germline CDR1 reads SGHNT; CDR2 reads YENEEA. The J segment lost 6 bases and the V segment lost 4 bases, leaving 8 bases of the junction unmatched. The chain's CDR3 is CASSSGTEDAEAFF. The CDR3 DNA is TGTGCCAGCAGCTCCGGGACAGAAGACGCTGAAGCTTTCTTT.

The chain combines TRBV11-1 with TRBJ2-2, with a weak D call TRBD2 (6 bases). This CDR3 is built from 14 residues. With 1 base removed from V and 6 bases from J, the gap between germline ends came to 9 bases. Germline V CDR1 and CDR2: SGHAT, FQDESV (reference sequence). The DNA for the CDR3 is TGTGCCAGCAGCTTAGGGGGGGTTGCCGGGGAGCTGTTTTTT. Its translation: CASSLGGVAGELFF.

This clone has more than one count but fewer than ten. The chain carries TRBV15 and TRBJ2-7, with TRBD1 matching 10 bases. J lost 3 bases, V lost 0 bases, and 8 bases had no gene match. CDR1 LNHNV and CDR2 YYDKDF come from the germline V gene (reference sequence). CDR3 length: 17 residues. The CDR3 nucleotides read TGTGCCACCAGCAGAGAAGAGACAGGGGGCTTGGACTACGAGCAGTACTTC. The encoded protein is CATSREETGGLDYEQYF.

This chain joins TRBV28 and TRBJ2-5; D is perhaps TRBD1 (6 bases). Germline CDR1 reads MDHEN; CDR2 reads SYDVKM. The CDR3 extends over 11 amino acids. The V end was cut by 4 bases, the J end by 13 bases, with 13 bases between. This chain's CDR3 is CASSSNRVGYF. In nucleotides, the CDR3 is TGTGCCAGCAGTTCAAACAGGGTTGGGTACTTC.

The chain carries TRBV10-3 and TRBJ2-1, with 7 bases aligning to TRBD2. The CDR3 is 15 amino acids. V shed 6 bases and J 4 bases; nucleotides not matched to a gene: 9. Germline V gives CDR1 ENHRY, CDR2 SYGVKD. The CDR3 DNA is TGTGCCATCAGCACAACGCGGGAGCCATACAATGAGCAGTTCTTC. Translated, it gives CAISTTREPYNEQFF.